This T cell receptor beta chain was recovered during a study of OX40 agonist ivuxolimab in advanced cancers. Study-level findings and limits: The expanded peripheral T cells' antigen specificity was not determined.

Points on this clone: Its antigen is as yet unknown.

The data were produced by immunoSEQ multiplex PCR, yet TCRdb's version contains in-frame clones alone and is incomplete. The sample includes 63,000 or so clones, roughly 84% of them seen just once. Germline-derived CDR1 and CDR2 are SGHRS and YFSETQ. After removal of 5 bases from V and 0 bases from J, the junction contained 8 bases not matched to a gene. This CDR3 region has 16 residues. This material consisted of CD4+ or CD8+ T cells sorted from blood, taken in a trial of the OX40 agonist ivuxolimab. This TCR came from an adult with an advanced solid tumor such as melanoma, head and neck, liver or kidney cancer. The V and J genes are TRBV5-1 and TRBJ1-3; 7 positions match TRBD1. Written as DNA, the CDR3 is TGCGCCAGCAGACGGGACAGCTCTAACTCTGGAAACACCATATATTTT. This sequence encodes CASRRDSSNSGNTIYF.